These T cell receptor beta chains were read from a single sample in a study of T cell repertoires in cytomegalovirus infection. Their specific antigens are unknown. TCRdb processed the reads anew with MiXCR; each CDR3 protein has one entry. This sample carries approximately 350,000 distinct CDR3 sequences, about a third of them seen once, and the ten largest clones take around an eighth. The specimen comprised cultured PBMCs, sampled from culture after CMV antigen stimulation. These receptors all stem from a human donor in good health (CMV status not recorded). Some clones in this sample may be carry-over from other donors' samples. CDR3s include the opening cysteine and the closing phenylalanine or tryptophan. A D gene is named only where the DNA matches it firmly. Where a row states a size, it is once, few, many or the class of an expanded clone; other rows omit it.

d_call: TRBD2
clone_size: NA
j_call: TRBJ2-1
v_call: TRBV20-1
cdr3_nt: TGCAGTGCTGACAGGTACCAAAGACTAGCGGGAGAGTGGGAGCAGTTCTTC
cdr3_aa: CSADRYQRLAGEWEQFF

d_call: NA
clone_size: NA
j_call: TRBJ1-5
v_call: TRBV12-3/TRBV12-4
cdr3_nt: TGTGCCAGCAGTCCGCGACAGAATCAGCCCCAGCATTTT
cdr3_aa: CASSPRQNQPQHF

d_call: NA
clone_size: once
j_call: TRBJ1-4
v_call: TRBV20-1
cdr3_nt: TGCAGTGCTGAGACGTCACAGGGACCTAATGAAAAACTGTTTTTT
cdr3_aa: CSAETSQGPNEKLFF

d_call: NA
clone_size: few
j_call: TRBJ2-3
v_call: TRBV2
cdr3_nt: TGTGCCAGCAGTGAAACTGGACTAATGGCAGATACGCAGTATTTT
cdr3_aa: CASSETGLMADTQYF

d_call: TRBD1
clone_size: NA
j_call: TRBJ2-2
v_call: TRBV6-5
cdr3_nt: TGTGCCAGCAGAGGCAGGGGGCAGGAAGGGGAGCTGTTTTTT
cdr3_aa: CASRGRGQEGELFF

d_call: NA
clone_size: few
j_call: TRBJ1-2
v_call: TRBV4-1
cdr3_nt: TGCGCCAGCAGCCACCCCGGGCGGGGAGGTGTGGATGGCTACACCTTC
cdr3_aa: CASSHPGRGGVDGYTF

d_call: TRBD2
clone_size: NA
j_call: TRBJ2-1
v_call: TRBV7-9
cdr3_nt: TGTGCCCTAGAGCGGGAGGGCCGCCATGTGTTCTTC
cdr3_aa: CALEREGRHVFF

d_call: NA
clone_size: few
j_call: TRBJ1-1
v_call: TRBV28
cdr3_nt: TGTGCCAGCAGTTTCCCCGCTCGGGTGGGGTATAGCACTGAAGCTTTCTTT
cdr3_aa: CASSFPARVGYSTEAFF

d_call: TRBD2
clone_size: NA
j_call: TRBJ2-3
v_call: TRBV7-2
cdr3_nt: TGTGCCAGCGGCGGGAGGGGAGGAGATACGCAGTATTTT
cdr3_aa: CASGGRGGDTQYF

d_call: TRBD2
clone_size: NA
j_call: TRBJ2-1
v_call: TRBV6-2/TRBV6-3
cdr3_nt: TGTGCCAGCAGTCACCGTAGCGGGAGCTCCTACAATGAGCAGTTCTTC
cdr3_aa: CASSHRSGSSYNEQFF

d_call: TRBD1
clone_size: NA
j_call: TRBJ2-2
v_call: TRBV12-3/TRBV12-4
cdr3_nt: TGTGCCAGCAGTTCCCAAACAGGGGCCGGGGAGCTGTTTTTT
cdr3_aa: CASSSQTGAGELFF

d_call: TRBD2
clone_size: NA
j_call: TRBJ2-1
v_call: TRBV12-3/TRBV12-4
cdr3_nt: TGTGCCAGCACCCTATCCGGGACTAGATACTACAATGAGCAGTTCTTC
cdr3_aa: CASTLSGTRYYNEQFF

d_call: NA
clone_size: NA
j_call: TRBJ1-1
v_call: TRBV19
cdr3_nt: TGTGCCAGTACCATCCCCGGGATGGAAGCTTTCTTT
cdr3_aa: CASTIPGMEAFF

d_call: NA
clone_size: few
j_call: TRBJ1-1
v_call: TRBV18
cdr3_nt: TGTGCCACCTCAAAGGGTTATGGTGAGACTGAAGCTTTCTTT
cdr3_aa: CATSKGYGETEAFF

d_call: TRBD1
clone_size: NA
j_call: TRBJ1-2
v_call: TRBV19
cdr3_nt: TGTGCCAGTAGCGCGACAGGGGTTGGCTACACCTTC
cdr3_aa: CASSATGVGYTF

d_call: NA
clone_size: few
j_call: TRBJ2-7
v_call: TRBV7-2
cdr3_nt: TGTGCCAGCAGCCGGGGGTGGGGTGGGAGCTACGAGCAGTACTTC
cdr3_aa: CASSRGWGGSYEQYF

d_call: NA
clone_size: many
j_call: TRBJ2-6
v_call: TRBV7-2
cdr3_nt: TGTGCCAGCAGCTGGAGCAGCGGAGAGCCTGGGGCCAACGTCCTGACTTTC
cdr3_aa: CASSWSSGEPGANVLTF

d_call: NA
clone_size: few
j_call: TRBJ1-5
v_call: TRBV28
cdr3_nt: TGTGCCACCGGGAAGGTAAATCAGCCCCAGCATTTT
cdr3_aa: CATGKVNQPQHF

d_call: NA
clone_size: few
j_call: TRBJ2-5
v_call: TRBV6-5
cdr3_nt: TGTGCCAGCAGTTACTCGATAGCGGCTCCGGAGACCCAGTACTTC
cdr3_aa: CASSYSIAAPETQYF

d_call: NA
clone_size: few
j_call: TRBJ2-5
v_call: TRBV7-2
cdr3_nt: TGTGCCAGCAGCTTAGTCGGGGGTATCACTAGCAGCGAGACCCAGTACTTC
cdr3_aa: CASSLVGGITSSETQYF

d_call: NA
clone_size: many
j_call: TRBJ2-1
v_call: TRBV27
cdr3_nt: TGTGCCACCCGGACTTCCTACAATGAGCAGTTCTTC
cdr3_aa: CATRTSYNEQFF

d_call: TRBD2
clone_size: NA
j_call: TRBJ2-1
v_call: TRBV27
cdr3_nt: TGTGCCAGCAGTCAGCCCCTCGGCGGGAGTTTGCGCAATGAGCAGTTCTTC
cdr3_aa: CASSQPLGGSLRNEQFF

d_call: TRBD2
clone_size: once
j_call: TRBJ2-2
v_call: TRBV28
cdr3_nt: TGTGCCAGCAGCATCGGGACTAGCGGGAGGGCCGATTACACCGGGGAGCTGTTTTTT
cdr3_aa: CASSIGTSGRADYTGELFF

d_call: NA
clone_size: many
j_call: TRBJ1-1
v_call: TRBV7-2
cdr3_nt: TGTGCCAGCAGCTTAGATCGGGTTGGGAGGACTGAAGCTTTCTTT
cdr3_aa: CASSLDRVGRTEAFF

d_call: NA
clone_size: few
j_call: TRBJ1-2
v_call: TRBV15
cdr3_nt: TGTGCCACCAGCAGAGATCGGGCAGGGGCCTATGGCTACACCTTC
cdr3_aa: CATSRDRAGAYGYTF

d_call: TRBD2
clone_size: many
j_call: TRBJ2-5
v_call: TRBV7-8
cdr3_nt: TGTGCCAGCAGCTTAGGGGTAGCGGGAGGGAGAGAGACCCAGTACTTC
cdr3_aa: CASSLGVAGGRETQYF

d_call: TRBD1
clone_size: NA
j_call: TRBJ2-7
v_call: TRBV27
cdr3_nt: TGTGCCAGCAGTCGGGACAGGCTGGGGTCCGAGCAGTACTTC
cdr3_aa: CASSRDRLGSEQYF